Sequencing of this TCR beta chain was carried out in a study of shared clonotypes between healthy human individuals (TCRdb year 2020). Some background on the complete study: Three men and two women, aged 18 to 49 years, made up the cohort. Per donor, three plates each were used for CD4 naive and CD4 memory, two for CD8 naive, and one for CD8 memory. To estimate repertoire size and how much clonotypes are shared between individuals, the study performed deep sequencing of blood TCR repertoires from about five healthy adults. To increase sequencing depth and limit assay-specific biases, TCR repertoire library preparation and sequencing were carried out by different laboratories using diverse techniques. Leukapheresis yielded between about 0.85 and 10 billion PBMCs per donor. Paper-wide results and their limitations: Approximately 5% of naive CD4, 3.5% of naive CD8, roughly 2.5% of memory CD4, and about 0.4% of memory CD8 clonotypes were shared across several donors. Pairwise subsampling led to the expectation that sequencing depth would affect the degree of clonotype sharing among donors. The genetic and exposure-history diversity represented was limited by the small number of donors. Sampling was restricted to blood, and TCR repertoires in tissues likely differ from the TCR repertoires found in blood. Larger estimated clonotype richness was generally found for naive subsets than for memory subsets. Clonotypes shared by all four sorted-subset donors showed higher generation probabilities than non-shared clonotypes. Even with the large sequencing depth, rarefaction of the sorted-subset datasets indicated that sequencing was incomplete.

The donors were healthy, HIV-negative adults with no recently reported acute infections or vaccinations. All donors were Caucasian adults living in Nashville, Tennessee, USA. CD4+ T cells were enriched through magnetic negative selection, after which naive cells were positively selected on CD45RA and the remaining negative fraction served as the memory subset. After blood collection by leukapheresis, PBMCs were isolated using Ficoll-Histopaque density gradient centrifugation and then cryopreserved in the vapor phase of liquid nitrogen. Analytical flow cytometry was used to check the purity and quantity of each magnetically sorted T cell population. From each sorted fraction, genomic DNA was isolated and quantified by UV absorbance on a Nanodrop 2000c. Using the deep immunoSEQ assay, multiplex PCR amplified TCR CDR3 regions from genomic DNA. Extracted genomic DNA from each cell subset was spread evenly across all wells of several immunoSEQ 96-well plates, with each plate serving as a replicate. Each replicate PCR for sorted subsets received about 220 ng genomic DNA, equal to about 30,000 T cell genomes. Purified libraries were quantified with a Qubit 3.0 fluorometer, sized on a Bioanalyzer 2100, and re-quantified with the KAPA Library Quantification kit. Every immunoSEQ 96-well plate was sequenced on a separate single-read 150-cycle Illumina NextSeq 550 flow cell. The original pipeline was this. Because only junctional sequences without quality scores were contained in the immunoSEQ output, filtering matching that applied to full-length reads could not be performed. Sequences were annotated with PyIR, a Python wrapper for IgBLAST v1.9, using IMGT germline references to assign V/J genes and CDR3. Reads with weak V/J assignments (E-value above 1e-6), missing CDR3, stop codons, out-of-frame junctions, or ambiguous translated residues were removed. V3J clonotypes were defined as sequences sharing the same inferred V gene, J gene, and CDR3 amino acid sequence. The percentage overlap between two repertoires was calculated by dividing the number of shared unique clonotypes by the size of the smaller repertoire. Three approaches were used to assess repertoire richness: RTK rarefaction, the Chao1 estimator, and Recon v2.1 estimates of unobserved clonotypes. Generation probabilities were computed with OLGA for all TCRbeta clonotypes obtained by the gDNA method from several donors. TCRdb obtained this table from immuneACCESS and retained in-frame rearrangements with V and J assigned. These tables miss some clones; where compared with another copy, unresolved V genes account for less than half of the shortfall, and the remainder is unexplained. For V, J and clone size, that table is used; D and trimming come from the DNA. Here the sample has fewer than 400,000 clones; approximately 79% occur a single time. Around a tenth of the sample comes from the top ten.

The germline V gene gives CDR1 as MDHEN and CDR2 as SYDVKM. The CDR3 sequence holds 14 residues, the cysteine and phenylalanine included. Only the CDR3 DNA is retained, 42 bases long and in frame from the first base. V lost 4 bases and J lost 5 bases, and the count of bases not matched to a germline gene is 8. With regard to this clone: No antigen is known for it. The record has no base qualities; no much larger clone is one base away.

The sample consisted of memory CD4+ T cells sorted from blood. The cell subset or site label, read with the paper, signifies: CD45RA-negative fraction. The clonotype originates from a young man in good health. Recombination linked TRBV28 to TRBJ2-7; TRBD1 agrees with 7 junctional bases. CDR3 loop: CASSSSTGWHEQYF. The nucleotide sequence reads as follows: TGTGCCAGCAGTTCCTCGACAGGGTGGCACGAGCAGTACTTC.